A single TCR beta chain is shown here with its context. Its antigen is not yet known. One base away there is no much larger clone; base qualities are not given. The cohort comprised some 680 healthy bone marrow donors. At the time of sampling, every cohort member was nominally healthy, though immune exposures that went unrecorded were likely present. The donor tested CMV seronegative and was one of the 352 seronegative cohort members. Every donor gave a peripheral blood sample, and the peripheral blood mononuclear cells from that sample were used for TCR beta sequencing. Genomic DNA was extracted from the blood cell samples with the Qiagen DNeasy Blood Extraction Kit. The source of the sample is a study of cytomegalovirus exposure and HLA in healthy donors (dated by TCRdb to 2015 to 2018). For the study in its entirety: An earlier analysis of 587 of the donors reported 276 Gb of sequence data and roughly 120 million unique TCR beta sequences obtained from about 170 million T cells. Roughly 300 gigabases of sequencing data and 70 million to 85 million unique TCR sequences were included in an early release covering roughly 600 HLA-typed donors. The genetic ancestry cluster associated with self-reported Caucasian donors included over 65% of the 398 genotyped donors. The aim of the study was to test whether cataloging public T cell receptors could identify signatures of past pathogen exposure. The study profiled the T cell repertoires of about 720 subjects by immunosequencing and related them to cytomegalovirus serostatus. A separate validation cohort of roughly 110 different subjects was used in addition to the roughly 640-subject first cohort. The study combined high-throughput TCR immunosequencing, statistical association of individual TCRs with disease status, and machine learning to predict cytomegalovirus infection status. To study patterns of TCR occurrence, a later analysis re-analyzed previously published TCR beta repertoires from around 700 donors and added high-resolution HLA genotyping. The later analysis used no new phenotypic data to find candidate immune exposures, relying instead on TCR beta sequences and their occurrence across donors. An earlier analysis of roughly 600 of the donors used high-throughput TCR beta sequencing to judge whether each TCR beta V gene segment behaved as functional or pseudogenic. Donor age, sex, ethnicity and CMV serostatus were compiled together with the repertoire data. A later genetic analysis used genome-wide SNP genotypes for about 65% of the 666 donors, treating that subset as a discovery cohort. Every discovery cohort repertoire had been produced on one sequencing platform. Both class I and class II loci were covered by HLA typing, at four-digit resolution. Typing coverage differed by locus: A, B, C, DRB1 and DQB1 were typed in about 629-640 donors, DQA1 in about 500, DPA1 in around 580, and DPB1 in around 490. About five DR-DQ haplotypes were treated as single units for association and clustering because of strong linkage in the cohort. Across about 380 genotyped donors of the cohort, an average of roughly 230,000 unique TCR beta nucleotide sequences per donor were sequenced, and approximately 17% of those sequences were non-productive.

The library was made by the immunoSEQ multiplex PCR assay. The multiplex PCR relied on a mix of 60 forward primers for TCR Vbeta segments and 13 reverse primers for TCR Jbeta segments. The CDR3 region of rearranged TCR beta genes was amplified from genomic DNA with a multiplex PCR assay. On the Illumina HiSeq System, the amplified TCR beta libraries were sequenced as 87-base-pair reads. Turning to the authors' computational methods: Across the roughly 700 repertoires, a later analysis counted 60 million to 90 million unique TCR beta chains, some 11 million of which were shared by at least two donors. A nearest-neighbor algorithm error-corrected the raw reads and collapsed the reads into unique sequences, merging closely related sequences to remove PCR and sequencing errors. To assign V, D and J gene segments, CDR3 sequences were aligned to IMGT reference sequences. For a sequence to be retained, a match of at least six nucleotides to both a V gene segment and a J gene segment was required. A rearrangement was called productive if the CDR3 had no stop codons and remained in frame with V and J, and every other rearrangement was called non-productive. CDR3 was defined according to IMGT convention as the region running from the second conserved V-encoded cysteine to the conserved J-encoded phenylalanine. The earlier analysis of a few hundred of the donors excluded any sequence lacking an unambiguous match to a single V gene segment. An earlier analysis of almost 600 of the donors classified V segments as functional when productive rearrangements were above 56.7% and as segregating when the standard deviation between donors was above 5%. A statistical classification framework was built for diagnosing cytomegalovirus status from the catalog of TCR beta chain sequences. In a later analysis, V and J genes were assigned by comparing TCR nucleotide sequences against IMGT/GENE-DB human TR gene sequences. The TCRdist pipeline was used in a later analysis to assign CDR3 sequences and most-parsimonious VDJ recombination scenarios. In a later analysis, each TCR beta chain was defined by its CDR3 amino acid sequence together with its V-gene family, and reads lacking a unique V-gene family were excluded. In a later analysis, several hundred highly shared, low-generation-probability nucleotide sequences were removed to address suspected cross-contamination and a sequencing artifact. For each public chain, a later analysis derived a clonal expansion index from normalized ranks of inferred template counts within each repertoire. A later analysis computed generation probabilities with a VDJ recombination model fitted to out-of-frame rearrangements, and checked the results against IGoR. Hypergeometric tests were used in a later analysis to score TCR-TCR, TCR-HLA and TCR-CMV co-occurrence, with a repertoire-size bias correction applied to the TCR pairs. In a later analysis, false discovery rates were estimated by permuting HLA or CMV assignments 20 times. In a later analysis, co-occurring TCRs were grouped using DBSCAN, and TCRdist sequence similarity was added for clustering within HLA-allele-positive subsets. Repertoires with fewer than 30,000 or more than 120,000 public chains were left out of co-occurrence clustering, as were four to six repertoires with anomalous nucleotide sharing. The clones in this table, taken by TCRdb from immuneACCESS, are in-frame only. Not every clone is retained; where verified, under half of the shortfall comes from an unresolved V gene, and the cause of the rest is unknown. Clone size and the V and J calls come from that table; the DNA yielded D and trimming. The sample table lists about 190,000 clones, around 85% of them with a count of one. 1% of the sample comes from the top ten.

Study-wide conclusions, independent of this receptor: Strong co-occurrence of HLA alleles, especially DR and DQ, made assigning TCR associations to individual alleles difficult. In an earlier analysis of 587 of the donors, most TCR beta V segments appeared in productive rearrangements about 87% or about 30% of the time, broadly matching IMGT annotations. CMV serostatus was the only immune exposure information available for the cohort. Because HLA typing was unavailable for some donors at each locus, only the typed subset was used in association tests. In a later analysis, several top co-occurrence clusters were reported to appear linked to parvovirus B19, influenza, CMV and Epstein-Barr virus. According to a later analysis, TCR association rates differed among HLA loci, with DRB1 alleles showing the most associated TCRs and HLA-C alleles showing the fewest. Three of the identified cytomegalovirus-associated TCR beta chains were confirmed in vitro to be specific for cytomegalovirus antigens. Most TCR sequences were observed very rarely across donors, whereas some public TCRs were present in many individuals. In a later analysis, over 15,000 TCR beta sequences were associated with specific HLA alleles at a false discovery rate of 0.05. In a later genetic analysis, a missense DCLRE1C variant was associated with V-gene and J-gene trimming of TCR beta chains, and the association was replicated in an independent cohort. The authors suggested that the approach could potentially be extended to other disease states and immunological phenotypes. Correlated functional status among segregating V segments might be attributable to linkage disequilibrium, but an unknown experimental factor could not be ruled out. A further reported finding was that TCR beta sequences accurately predicted the HLA-A and HLA-B alleles for most subjects in the first cohort. In this cohort, only TCR beta chains were sequenced, and detectable features were limited by the absence of alpha or paired-chain data. The sequencing pipeline was judged likely to have produced a cluster of highly shared sequence variants as a technical artifact. In both the original and validation cohorts, the classifier was reported to diagnose cytomegalovirus status with high specificity and sensitivity. A later genetic analysis reported fewer N-insertions in productive TCRs among donors in an Asian-associated ancestry cluster than the roughly 700-donor mean. Sequencing depth was assumed to be roughly uniform across donors in the presence/absence analyses, though that assumption may not hold. The study listed 150 to 200 TCR beta chains as associated with cytomegalovirus. In a later analysis, most CMV-associated TCR beta chains were found to appear HLA-restricted, with HLA associations seemingly driven largely by CMV exposure. Some IMGT-functional V segments, including TRBV6-2 and TRBV6-3, could not be told apart with the 87-base-pair reads, so those segments were excluded. Because counts were too low, 15 to 20 rarely observed V segments, including chromosome 9 orphons, were excluded from the earlier analysis of fewer than 650 of the donors. Compared with equally common non-associated chains, HLA-associated TCR beta chains in a later analysis were more clonally expanded and had lower generation probabilities.

The junction carries 11 bases between V and J, which are trimmed by 2 bases and 5 bases respectively. The CDR1 and CDR2 encoded by the germline V gene (reference sequence) are SGHNT and YYREEE. The CDR3, cysteine through phenylalanine, is 14 amino acids long. The read is trimmed to its CDR3 DNA, 42 bases read in frame from base 1. Recombination joined TRBV5-4 with TRBJ2-1, and perhaps TRBD1 as D gene, on 5 matching bases. Input material: PBMCs. The sequence was collected from a boy younger than 10 in good health and CMV-seronegative. The CDR3: CASSFRQGDNEQFF. The DNA is as follows: TGTGCCAGCAGCTTCCGTCAGGGCGACAATGAGCAGTTCTTC.